Listed below are T cell receptor beta chains from one sample, sequenced in a study of T cells in Graves' hyperthyroidism and ophthalmopathy. Using its own MiXCR run on the multiplex PCR reads, TCRdb lists one record per CDR3 protein. Of 340,000 or so distinct CDR3 sequences in the sample, approximately 16% were seen once. The sequenced sample was blood. These receptors were collected from a man aged 30-40 years with Graves' hyperthyroidism. CDR3s include the opening cysteine and the closing phenylalanine or tryptophan. The D gene is left open where the match is weak. The size field is filled for only some rows; it gives once, few, many or a size class.

>TRBJ1-5|many|-|TRBV24-1
CATSVGGEPQHF
TGTGCCACCAGTGTCGGGGGGGAGCCCCAGCATTTT
>TRBJ1-2|-|-|TRBV6-1
CASSPGTGPLYGYTF
TGTGCCAGCAGCCCAGGAACCGGGCCCCTCTATGGCTACACCTTC
>TRBJ2-1|many|TRBD2|TRBV20-1
CSARVFGTSGDEQFF
TGCAGTGCTAGAGTCTTTGGGACTAGCGGCGATGAGCAGTTCTTC
>TRBJ2-7|-|TRBD1|TRBV19
CASSIDIMDRPYRDYEQYF
TGTGCCAGTAGTATAGACATTATGGACAGGCCCTATCGAGACTACGAGCAGTACTTC
>TRBJ1-4|once|TRBD1|TRBV30
CAWTPGQGHEKLFF
TGTGCCTGGACTCCGGGACAGGGTCATGAAAAACTGTTTTTT
>TRBJ2-7|few|-|TRBV7-9
CASSLVGHEQYF
TGTGCCAGCAGCTTAGTGGGTCACGAGCAGTACTTC
>TRBJ2-6|few|-|TRBV19
CASSIRGARGSGANVLTF
TGTGCCAGTAGTATAAGAGGGGCCCGAGGCTCTGGGGCCAACGTCCTGACTTTC
>TRBJ2-7|many|-|TRBV20-1
CSARDQGNPYEQYF
TGCAGTGCTAGAGATCAGGGTAACCCCTACGAGCAGTACTTC
>TRBJ2-7|many|-|TRBV18
CASSPARQGGEQYF
TGTGCCAGCTCACCCGCTCGACAGGGAGGGGAGCAGTACTTC
>TRBJ2-3|-|-|TRBV12-5
CASATSIDTQYF
TGTGCTAGTGCTACTAGCATAGATACGCAGTATTTT
>TRBJ1-2|many|-|TRBV19
CASSIGTTGNIYGYTF
TGTGCCAGTAGTATTGGGACGACAGGTAACATCTATGGCTACACCTTC
>TRBJ2-2|few|TRBD2|TRBV13
CASSSGPFRTSENTGELFF
TGTGCCAGCAGCTCCGGGCCCTTCCGGACTAGCGAAAACACCGGGGAGCTGTTTTTT
>TRBJ1-1|-|TRBD1|TRBV20-1
CSARDRDGQEEVVTEAFF
TGCAGTGCTAGAGATCGAGACGGACAGGAGGAAGTTGTCACTGAAGCTTTCTTT
>TRBJ1-6|-|TRBD1|TRBV20-1
CSAAGQGSNNSPLHF
TGCAGTGCTGCCGGACAGGGCTCTAATAATTCACCCCTCCACTTT
>TRBJ1-1|few|-|TRBV20-1
CSARRGSTEAFF
TGCAGTGCCCGGAGGGGCAGCACTGAAGCTTTCTTT
>TRBJ1-2|few|TRBD1|TRBV28
CASGEQGYGYGYTF
TGTGCCAGTGGGGAACAGGGGTATGGCTATGGCTACACCTTC
>TRBJ2-7|few|-|TRBV6-1
CASSLRTRGEQYF
TGTGCCAGCAGCTTGCGGACCCGGGGCGAGCAGTACTTC
>TRBJ2-3|many|-|TRBV20-1
CSAFRDTGGDTQYF
TGCAGTGCTTTCCGGGACACCGGAGGGGATACGCAGTATTTT
>TRBJ2-1|few|-|TRBV29-1
CSVEVGDNEQFF
TGCAGCGTTGAAGTTGGTGACAATGAGCAGTTCTTC
>TRBJ1-1|many|-|TRBV27
CASSELNPPNTEAFF
TGTGCCAGCAGTGAATTAAATCCCCCGAACACTGAAGCTTTCTTT
>TRBJ2-1|many|TRBD1|TRBV24-1
CATSDGRGLYNEQFF
TGTGCCACCAGTGATGGTAGGGGGCTCTACAATGAGCAGTTCTTC
>TRBJ1-2|many|TRBD1|TRBV6-1
CASRNRGLYDGYTF
TGTGCCAGCAGAAACAGGGGGCTCTATGATGGCTACACCTTC
>TRBJ2-2|few|-|TRBV6-5
CASSYRGTGELFF
TGTGCCAGCAGTTACAGGGGAACCGGGGAGCTGTTTTTT
>TRBJ2-1|many|-|TRBV12-3/TRBV12-4
CASSRTGNFHNEQFF
TGTGCCAGCAGTCGAACAGGGAACTTCCACAATGAGCAGTTCTTC
>TRBJ1-5|-|TRBD1|TRBV20-1
CSARDRDRGHVGPQHF
TGCAGTGCTAGAGACCGGGACAGGGGGCATGTGGGGCCCCAGCATTTT
>TRBJ2-1|many|TRBD2|TRBV11-3
CASSSRLAGYNEQFF
TGTGCCAGCAGCTCCCGACTAGCGGGGTACAATGAGCAGTTCTTC
>TRBJ1-5|many|-|TRBV12-3/TRBV12-4
CASSFGRMDQPQHF
TGTGCCAGCAGTTTCGGCAGGATGGATCAGCCCCAGCATTTT
>TRBJ2-3|-|-|TRBV4-1
CASSQVLGPTDTQYF
TGCGCCAGCAGCCAAGTACTGGGGCCCACAGATACGCAGTATTTT
>TRBJ2-7|few|-|TRBV5-6
CASSSPGILGYERYF
TGTGCCAGCAGCTCTCCAGGGATCTTGGGCTACGAGCGGTACTTC
>TRBJ2-5|many|-|TRBV30
CAWSQGQETQYF
TGTGCCTGGAGTCAAGGACAAGAGACCCAGTACTTC
>TRBJ1-2|few|TRBD1|TRBV20-1
CSARDLQGAENYGYTF
TGCAGTGCTAGGGACCTACAGGGGGCAGAAAACTATGGCTACACCTTC
>TRBJ2-7|many|-|TRBV27
CASRGPWEQYF
TGTGCCAGCAGAGGGCCTTGGGAGCAGTACTTC
>TRBJ2-3|many|TRBD1|TRBV28
CASTPGQGPTDTQYF
TGTGCCAGCACCCCCGGACAGGGACCCACAGATACGCAGTATTTT
>TRBJ2-3|many|-|TRBV6-2/TRBV6-3
CASSNPRGFTDTQYF
TGTGCCAGCAGCAACCCCCGGGGGTTCACAGATACGCAGTATTTT
>TRBJ1-1|many|-|TRBV12-3/TRBV12-4
CASSRRIINTEAFF
TGTGCCAGCAGTAGACGGATCATCAACACTGAAGCTTTCTTT
>TRBJ2-7|many|TRBD2|TRBV29-1
CSVKLAAAYEQYF
TGCAGCGTTAAACTAGCGGCGGCCTACGAGCAGTACTTC
>TRBJ2-1|many|-|TRBV5-1
CASSHAGPRYEQFF
TGCGCCAGCAGCCATGCGGGGCCGCGCTATGAGCAGTTCTTC
>TRBJ2-3|many|TRBD2|TRBV20-1
CSAQLASGIVDTQYF
TGCAGTGCCCAACTTGCTAGCGGGATTGTAGATACGCAGTATTTT
>TRBJ2-7|few|-|TRBV20-1
CSALTGENYEQYF
TGCAGTGCTCTCACCGGGGAGAACTACGAGCAGTACTTC
>TRBJ2-1|many|TRBD1|TRBV12-3/TRBV12-4
CASSLLSVYVGQGGGNEQFF
TGTGCCAGCAGTTTACTCTCGGTATATGTGGGACAGGGGGGTGGCAATGAGCAGTTCTTC
>TRBJ1-6|-|-|TRBV9
CASSVTALPDNSPLHF
TGTGCCAGCAGCGTAACAGCCCTTCCGGATAATTCACCCCTCCACTTT
>TRBJ2-3|few|-|TRBV5-5
CASSLIVTSSTDTQYF
TGTGCCAGCAGCTTGATAGTGACCAGCAGCACAGATACGCAGTATTTT
>TRBJ2-3|few|-|TRBV7-9
CASSQVGGADTQYF
TGTGCCAGCAGTCAGGTGGGAGGCGCAGATACGCAGTATTTT
>TRBJ2-2|few|-|TRBV27
CASSPLLWGSSTGELFF
TGTGCCAGCAGTCCCCTACTATGGGGGTCCAGCACCGGGGAGCTGTTTTTT
>TRBJ2-7|many|TRBD2|TRBV2
CASSATPGLAGSPEQYF
TGTGCCAGCAGCGCAACCCCGGGACTAGCGGGAAGCCCCGAGCAGTACTTC
>TRBJ2-2|many|-|TRBV7-8
CASSLGGILGELFF
TGTGCCAGCAGCTTAGGAGGGATTCTCGGGGAGCTGTTTTTT
>TRBJ1-1|few|-|TRBV7-3
CASSLKGPPGGNTEAFF
TGTGCCAGCAGCTTAAAAGGACCTCCCGGCGGGAACACTGAAGCTTTCTTT
>TRBJ1-1|many|-|TRBV2
CASSYDGGNTEAFF
TGTGCCAGCAGCTACGATGGGGGGAACACTGAAGCTTTCTTT
>TRBJ2-1|many|-|TRBV7-9
CASSSMEGGSYNEQFF
TGTGCCAGCAGTTCTATGGAGGGGGGCTCCTACAATGAGCAGTTCTTC
>TRBJ2-3|-|-|TRBV27
CASSLANSDTQYF
TGTGCCAGCTCGCTAGCGAACTCAGATACGCAGTATTTT
>TRBJ2-1|many|-|TRBV11-2
CASSPYLDSRPNNEQFF
TGTGCCAGCAGCCCGTATTTGGACTCTCGACCCAACAATGAGCAGTTCTTC
>TRBJ2-1|many|-|TRBV2
CASSRTGDLREVAYNEQFF
TGTGCCAGCAGTAGGACAGGGGATTTGCGGGAGGTCGCCTACAATGAGCAGTTCTTC
>TRBJ1-3|-|-|TRBV6-5
CAGKLTGGTGNTIYF
TGTGCCGGCAAACTGACGGGGGGTACTGGAAACACCATATATTTT